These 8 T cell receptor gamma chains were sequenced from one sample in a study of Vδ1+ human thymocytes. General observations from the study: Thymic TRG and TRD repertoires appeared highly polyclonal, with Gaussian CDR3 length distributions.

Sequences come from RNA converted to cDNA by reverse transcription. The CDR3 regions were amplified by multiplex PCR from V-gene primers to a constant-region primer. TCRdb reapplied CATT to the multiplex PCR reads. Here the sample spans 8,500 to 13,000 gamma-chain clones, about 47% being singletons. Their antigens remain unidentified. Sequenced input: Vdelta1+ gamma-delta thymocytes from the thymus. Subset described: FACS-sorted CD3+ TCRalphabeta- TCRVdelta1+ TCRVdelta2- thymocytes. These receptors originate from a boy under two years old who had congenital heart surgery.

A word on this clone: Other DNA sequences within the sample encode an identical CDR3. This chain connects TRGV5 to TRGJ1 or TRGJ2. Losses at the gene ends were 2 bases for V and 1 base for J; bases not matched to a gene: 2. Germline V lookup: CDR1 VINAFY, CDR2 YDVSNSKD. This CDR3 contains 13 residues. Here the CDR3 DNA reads TGTGCCACCTGGGACACAAATTATTATAAGAAACTCTTT. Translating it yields CATWDTNYYKKLF.

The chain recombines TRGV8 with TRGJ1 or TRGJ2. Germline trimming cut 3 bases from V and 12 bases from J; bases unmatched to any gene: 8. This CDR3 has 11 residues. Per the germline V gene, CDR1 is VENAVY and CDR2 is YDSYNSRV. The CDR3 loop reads CATWDDTRKLF. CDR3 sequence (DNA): TGTGCCACCTGGGATGATACTAGGAAACTCTTT.

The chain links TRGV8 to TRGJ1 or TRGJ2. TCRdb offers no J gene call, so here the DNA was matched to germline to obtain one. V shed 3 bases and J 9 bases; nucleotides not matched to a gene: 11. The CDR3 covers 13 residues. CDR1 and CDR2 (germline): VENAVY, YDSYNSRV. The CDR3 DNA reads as TGTGCCACCTGGGATCGATCTTTCGGTAAGAAACTCTTT. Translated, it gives CATWDRSFGKKLF.

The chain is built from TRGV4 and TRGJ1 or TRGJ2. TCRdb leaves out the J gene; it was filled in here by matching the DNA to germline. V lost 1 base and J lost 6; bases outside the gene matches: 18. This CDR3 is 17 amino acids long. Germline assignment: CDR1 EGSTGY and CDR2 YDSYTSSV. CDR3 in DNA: TGTGCCACCTGGGATGGACTCATAAGACACCCAGGTTATAAGAAACTCTTT. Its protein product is CATWDGLIRHPGYKKLF.

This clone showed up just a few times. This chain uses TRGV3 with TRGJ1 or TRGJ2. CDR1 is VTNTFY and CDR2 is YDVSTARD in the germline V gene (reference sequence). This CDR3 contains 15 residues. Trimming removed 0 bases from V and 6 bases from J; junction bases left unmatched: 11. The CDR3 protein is CATWDRRKRGYKKLF. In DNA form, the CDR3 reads TGTGCCACCTGGGACAGGCGGAAACGGGGTTATAAGAAACTCTTT.

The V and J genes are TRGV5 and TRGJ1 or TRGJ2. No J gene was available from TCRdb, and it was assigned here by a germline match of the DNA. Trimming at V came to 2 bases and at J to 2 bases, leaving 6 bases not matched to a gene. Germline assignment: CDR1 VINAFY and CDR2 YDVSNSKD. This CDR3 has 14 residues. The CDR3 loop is CATWDTNHYYKKLF. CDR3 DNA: TGTGCCACCTGGGACACCAACCATTATTATAAGAAACTCTTT.

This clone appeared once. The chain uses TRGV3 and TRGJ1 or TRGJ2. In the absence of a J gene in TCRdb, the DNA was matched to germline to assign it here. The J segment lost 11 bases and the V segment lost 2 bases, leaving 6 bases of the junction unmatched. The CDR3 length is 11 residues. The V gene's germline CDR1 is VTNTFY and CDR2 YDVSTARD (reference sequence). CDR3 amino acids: CATWDTKEKLF. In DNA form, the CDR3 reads TGTGCCACCTGGGACACCAAAGAGAAACTCTTT.

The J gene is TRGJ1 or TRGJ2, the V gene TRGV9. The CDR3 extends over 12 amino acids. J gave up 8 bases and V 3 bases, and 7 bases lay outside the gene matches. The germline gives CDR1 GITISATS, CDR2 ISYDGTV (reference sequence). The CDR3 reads CALWETWHKKLF. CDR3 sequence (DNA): TGTGCCTTGTGGGAGACTTGGCATAAGAAACTCTTT.